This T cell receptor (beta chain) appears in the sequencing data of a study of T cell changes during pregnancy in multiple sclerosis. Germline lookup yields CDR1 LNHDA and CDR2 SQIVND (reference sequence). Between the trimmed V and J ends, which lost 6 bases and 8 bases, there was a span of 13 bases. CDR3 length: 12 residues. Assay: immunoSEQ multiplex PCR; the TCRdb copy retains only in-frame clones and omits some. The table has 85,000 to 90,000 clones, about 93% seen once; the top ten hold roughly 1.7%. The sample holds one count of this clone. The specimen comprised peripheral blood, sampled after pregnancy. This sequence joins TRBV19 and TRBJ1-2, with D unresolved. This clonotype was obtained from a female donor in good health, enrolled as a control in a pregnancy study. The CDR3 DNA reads TGTGCCAGTAGCCTCGGAGGCTACGGCTACACCTTC. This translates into CASSLGGYGYTF.